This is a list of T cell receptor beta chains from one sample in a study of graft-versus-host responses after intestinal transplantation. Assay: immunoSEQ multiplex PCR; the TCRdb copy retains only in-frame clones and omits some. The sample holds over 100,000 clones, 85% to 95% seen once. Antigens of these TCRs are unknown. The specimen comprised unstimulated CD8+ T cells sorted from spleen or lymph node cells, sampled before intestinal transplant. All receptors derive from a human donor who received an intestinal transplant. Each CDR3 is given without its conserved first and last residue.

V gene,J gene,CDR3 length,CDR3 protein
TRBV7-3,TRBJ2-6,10,ASGHGANVLT
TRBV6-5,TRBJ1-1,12,ASSEGGGNTEAF
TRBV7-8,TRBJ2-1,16,ASSLAGLAGVYDDEQF
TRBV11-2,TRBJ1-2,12,ASSLARTLYGYT
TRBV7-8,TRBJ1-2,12,ASSFHRGVWGYT
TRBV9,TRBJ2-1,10,ASGTRDNEQF
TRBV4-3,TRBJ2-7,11,ASSQVLAYEQY
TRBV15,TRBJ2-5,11,ATSTAGRETQY
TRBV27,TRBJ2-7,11,ASSFEGTGEQY
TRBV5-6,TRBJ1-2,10,ASSFSGGSYT
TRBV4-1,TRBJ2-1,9,ASSQAGEQF
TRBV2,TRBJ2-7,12,ASSPGTSRGEQY
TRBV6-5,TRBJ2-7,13,ASSPPDHRGYEQY
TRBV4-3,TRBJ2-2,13,ASSEGGRNTGELF
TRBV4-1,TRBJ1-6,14,ASSQTEGSYNSPLH
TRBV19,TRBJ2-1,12,ASTPGTRYREQF
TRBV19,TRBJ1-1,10,ASTTGNTEAF
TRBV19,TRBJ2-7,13,ASSGSGTVSYEQY
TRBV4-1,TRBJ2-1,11,ASSQVRLAGEI
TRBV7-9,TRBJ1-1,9,ATEGATEAF
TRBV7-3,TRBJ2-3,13,ASSPTGGSTDTQY
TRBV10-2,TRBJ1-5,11,ASTQGSNQPQH
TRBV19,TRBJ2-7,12,ASSPGQLTYEQY
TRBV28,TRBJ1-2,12,ASSGGQAVLGYT
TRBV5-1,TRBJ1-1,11,ASSLGMNTEAF
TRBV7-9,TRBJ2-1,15,ASSLALAGTLYNEQF
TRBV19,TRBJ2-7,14,ASSIGPRDSSYEQY
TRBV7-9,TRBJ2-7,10,ASSRGVGEQY
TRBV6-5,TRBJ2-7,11,ASSPREGYEQY
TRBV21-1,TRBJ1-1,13,ASSTVTPLDTEAF
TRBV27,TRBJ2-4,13,ASSLNGQGYSIQY